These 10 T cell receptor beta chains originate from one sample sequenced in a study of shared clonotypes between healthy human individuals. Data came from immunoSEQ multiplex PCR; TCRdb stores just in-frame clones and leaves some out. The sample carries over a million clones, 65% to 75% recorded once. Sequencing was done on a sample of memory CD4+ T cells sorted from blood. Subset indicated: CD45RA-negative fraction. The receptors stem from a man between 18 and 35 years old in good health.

The CDR3 DNA reads TGTGCCAGCAGCTTGGGGGAGCGCCCCCTCTACGAGCAGTACTTC. Translated: CASSLGERPLYEQYF. This chain uses TRBV5-6 with TRBJ2-7, with TRBD2 as a possible D gene (5 bases). Germline V gene sequence: CDR1 SGHDT, CDR2 YYEEEE. This CDR3 region has 15 residues. Trimming stripped 0 bases from V and 3 bases from J, with 13 bases between.

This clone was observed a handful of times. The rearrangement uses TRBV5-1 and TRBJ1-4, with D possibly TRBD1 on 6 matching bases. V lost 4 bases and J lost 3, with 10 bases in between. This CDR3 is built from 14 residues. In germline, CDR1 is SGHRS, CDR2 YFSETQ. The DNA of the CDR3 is TGCGCCAGCAGCCCGGACAGCCCTAATGAAAAACTGTTTTTT. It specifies CASSPDSPNEKLFF.

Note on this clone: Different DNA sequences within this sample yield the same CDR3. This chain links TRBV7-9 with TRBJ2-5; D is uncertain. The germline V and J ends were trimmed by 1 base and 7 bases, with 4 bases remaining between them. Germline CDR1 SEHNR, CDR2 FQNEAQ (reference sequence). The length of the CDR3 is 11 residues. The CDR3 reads CASSLGGTQYF. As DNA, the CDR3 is TGTGCCAGCAGCTTAGGTGGGACCCAGTACTTC.

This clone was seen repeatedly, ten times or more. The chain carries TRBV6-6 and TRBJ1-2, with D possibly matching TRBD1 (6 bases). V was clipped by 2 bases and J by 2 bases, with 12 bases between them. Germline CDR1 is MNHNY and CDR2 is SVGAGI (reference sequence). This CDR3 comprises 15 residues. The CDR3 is CASSYTLQGNYGYTF. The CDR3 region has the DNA TGTGCCAGCAGTTACACCTTGCAGGGGAACTATGGCTACACCTTC.

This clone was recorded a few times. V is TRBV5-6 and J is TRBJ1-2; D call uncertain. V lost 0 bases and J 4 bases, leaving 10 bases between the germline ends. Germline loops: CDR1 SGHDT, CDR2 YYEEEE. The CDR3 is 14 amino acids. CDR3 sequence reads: CASSLVSQVYGYTF. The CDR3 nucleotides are TGTGCCAGCAGCTTGGTTTCCCAGGTCTATGGCTACACCTTC.

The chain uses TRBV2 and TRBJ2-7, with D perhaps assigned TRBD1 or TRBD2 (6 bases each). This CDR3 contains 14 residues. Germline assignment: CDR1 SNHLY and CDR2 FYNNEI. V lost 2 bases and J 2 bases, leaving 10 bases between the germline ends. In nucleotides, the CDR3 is TGTGCCAGCAGTGAATACCGGGGGCCCTACGAGCAGTACTTC. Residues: CASSEYRGPYEQYF.

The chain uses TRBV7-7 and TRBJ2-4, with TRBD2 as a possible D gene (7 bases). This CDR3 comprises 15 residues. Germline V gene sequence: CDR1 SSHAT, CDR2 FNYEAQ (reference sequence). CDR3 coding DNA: TGTGCTAGCGTCGTGGGGGGGCTAGCCAAAAACATTCAGTACTTC. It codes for CASVVGGLAKNIQYF.

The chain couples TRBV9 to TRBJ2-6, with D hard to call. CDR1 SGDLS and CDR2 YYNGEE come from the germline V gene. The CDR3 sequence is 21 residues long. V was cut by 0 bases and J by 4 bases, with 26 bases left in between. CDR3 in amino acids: CASSVASLYRGPNPGANVLTF. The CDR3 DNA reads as TGTGCCAGCAGCGTAGCTTCCCTGTACCGTGGTCCCAACCCCGGGGCCAACGTCCTGACTTTC.

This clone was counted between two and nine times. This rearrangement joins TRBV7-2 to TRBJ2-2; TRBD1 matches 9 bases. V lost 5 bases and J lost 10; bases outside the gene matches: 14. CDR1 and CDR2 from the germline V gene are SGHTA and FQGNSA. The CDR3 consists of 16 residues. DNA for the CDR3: TGTGCCAGCAGCCCGGGACAGGGAAGGGGGACCATGGAGCTGTTTTTT. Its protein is CASSPGQGRGTMELFF. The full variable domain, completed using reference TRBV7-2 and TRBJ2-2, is GAGVSQSPSNKVTEKGKDVELRCDPISGHTALYWYRQSLGQGLEFLIYFQGNSAPDKSGLPSDRFSAERTGGSVSTLTIQRTQQEDSAVYLCASSPGQGRGTMELFFGEGSRLTVL.

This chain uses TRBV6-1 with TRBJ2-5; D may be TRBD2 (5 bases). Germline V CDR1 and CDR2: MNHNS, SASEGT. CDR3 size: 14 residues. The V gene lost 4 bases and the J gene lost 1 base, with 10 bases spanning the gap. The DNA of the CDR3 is TGTGCCAGCAGTGGGAGGTGGCCCCAAGAGACCCAGTACTTC. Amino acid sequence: CASSGRWPQETQYF.